This record covers a single TCR beta chain. What it binds is unknown. The germline gives CDR1 LNHDA, CDR2 SQIVND (reference sequence). The CDR3 spans 15 residues. J was trimmed by 1 base and V by 3 bases; bases with no gene match: 4. The method was immunoSEQ multiplex PCR; TCRdb's version includes in-frame clones alone and lacks a portion of them. Among roughly 180,000 clones listed, about nine tenths were seen once. The data derive from a study of T cell responses to AZD1222 COVID-19 vaccine. Broader study findings: At baseline, seropositivity was found in only six or seven AZD1222 recipients. Distributed over spike, vaccine-associated CD4 TCRs predominated at 160-218 and 743-854. Clonal diversity was possibly underestimated, and the donors were mostly white British, with more females.

The receptor's source is an adult in good health. The genes are TRBV19 and TRBJ1-1, with 8 positions matching TRBD1. The source was peripheral blood, collected on day 0 of MenACWY control vaccination. The CDR3 DNA reads as TGTGCCAGTAGTATCTTGGGACAGGAGAACACTGAAGCTTTCTTT. This sequence encodes CASSILGQENTEAFF. Full variable domain (outside the CDR3, taken from reference TRBV19 and TRBJ1-1): DGGITQSPKYLFRKEGQNVTLSCEQNLNHDAMYWYRQDPGQGLRLIYYSQIVNDFQKGDIAEGYSVSREKKESFPLTVTSAQKNPTAFYLCASSILGQENTEAFFGQGTRLTVV.